This T cell receptor (beta chain) came from a study of Ad26.COV2.S vaccination and SARS-CoV-2 variants. Overall study: Ad26.COV2.S, an intramuscular injection, was given once or twice 56 days apart. Study-level points and caveats: Spike-specific responses of CD8+ and CD4+ T cells were reported to display substantial breadth after vaccination.

Assay: immunoSEQ multiplex PCR; the TCRdb copy retains only in-frame clones and omits some. This table has around 300,000 clones, roughly 90% appearing once. The germline V gene encodes CDR1 MNHEY and CDR2 SVGAGI. Trimming pared 5 bases from V and 4 bases from J, leaving 14 bases between. The CDR3 sequence is 14 residues long. As to this clone: No antigen is known for it.

Documented treatment: around 19 received Ad26.COV2.S at low or high dose, single or two shots; five or six received placebo; per-sample allocation not given. Sampling happened 63 days after the first vaccine or placebo injection. It was an adult aged 18-55 years in Boston who was the donor. The source material was peripheral blood, sampled in a trial of Ad26.COV2.S vaccine versus placebo. This receptor was taken from a person between 18 and 59 years old who received the Ad26.COV2.S COVID-19 vaccine or a placebo. J is TRBJ1-2 and V is TRBV6-5, with D possibly TRBD1 on 6 matching bases. The CDR3 loop reads CASSQHGTLYGYTF. CDR3 sequence (DNA): TGTGCCAGCAGTCAACACGGGACACTCTATGGCTACACCTTC.